This T cell receptor (beta chain) was captured by sequencing in a study of naive and memory T cell subsets. Both TRBC1 and TRBC2 were covered by a beta constant-region primer of two equimolar oligonucleotides. Ligated cDNA was amplified by four rounds of PCR with nested alpha and beta constant-region primers and SP2. A single record per CDR3 protein comes from TCRdb applying MiXCR to the UMI-ligation and nested PCR reads. The table has approximately 17,000 distinct CDR3 sequences, 8% to 9.5% seen once. Alpha and beta libraries were amplified separately from the second PCR onward. V shed 5 bases and J shed 4 bases, with 10 bases lying between them. CDR3 size: 13 residues. Germline V gene sequence: CDR1 SGDLS, CDR2 YYNGEE. Findings and limits, study-wide: In CD4 and CD8 cells, diversity dropped from naive through EMRA. Expression changes during T cell differentiation may affect RNA-based TCR counts. Over 90% of naive TCR sequences appeared only once, unlike memory subsets.

This clonotype was seen repeatedly, ten times or more. The target antigen is unknown. The origin of this receptor is a human donor in good health. This chain uses TRBV9 with TRBJ1-5, with D perhaps TRBD1 (5 bases). The source material was central memory CD8+ T cells from blood. The DNA for the CDR3 is TGTGCCAGCAGTCGGGACTGGAATCAGCCCCAGCATTTT. Amino acids: CASSRDWNQPQHF.